The 21 T cell receptor beta chains below all came from one sample that was sequenced in a study of early T cells in non-severe SARS-CoV-2 infection. TCRdb re-called the 5' RACE reads with MiXCR, one entry per CDR3 protein. The data contain roughly 77,000 distinct CDR3 sequences, 9% to 15% of them singletons. The specimen was whole blood. These receptors originate from an adult who was a healthcare worker with PCR-confirmed SARS-CoV-2 infection or an uninfected control (not recorded which).

This clonotype was seen repeatedly, ten times or more. This chain connects TRBV10-3 to TRBJ2-3; 10 positions agree with TRBD1. Trimming took 3 bases from V and 3 from J; bases not matched to a gene: 6. This CDR3 has 16 amino acids. The germline gives CDR1 ENHRY, CDR2 SYGVKD. The CDR3 coding sequence is TGTGCCATCAGTGATCCCGGGACAGGGGCTACAGATACGCAGTATTTT. It encodes CAISDPGTGATDTQYF.

This clonotype was picked up a small number of times. The V gene is TRBV10-3, the J gene TRBJ1-2; TRBD1 is a possible D gene (6 bases). The germline V gene encodes CDR1 ENHRY and CDR2 SYGVKD. This CDR3 comprises 12 residues. V gave up 11 bases and J gave up 4 bases, with 14 bases separating them. Here the CDR3 DNA reads TGTGCCTCACACGAGGGGGTCTATGGCTACACCTTC. It translates to CASHEGVYGYTF.

The chain recombines TRBV21-1 with TRBJ2-3; TRBD1 was called by the table and not checked on the DNA. TRBV21-1 is a documented pseudogene. The CDR3 has 16 amino acids. The CDR3: CASSKVGTGGPDTQYF. The CDR3 DNA sequence: TGTGCCAGCAGCAAAGTAGGAACAGGGGGCCCAGATACACAGTATTTT.

This clonotype was seen a handful of times. The V and J genes are TRBV4-1 and TRBJ1-1, with a possible D match to TRBD1 (5 bases). Germline V gene data show CDR1 as MGHRA and CDR2 as YSYEKL. Trimming shortened V by 1 base and J by 4 bases, and 16 bases separated the two germline ends. CDR3 length: 16 amino acids. The CDR3, as DNA: TGCGCCAGCAGCCAAGCCCCCGCAGGGTCGGGCACTGAAGCTTTCTTT. Protein sequence: CASSQAPAGSGTEAFF.

This clonotype has at least ten counts. The CDR3 nucleotides read TGCAGCGTCCACACAGCGGGAGGATCCTACGAGCAGTACTTC. Residues: CSVHTAGGSYEQYF. This chain connects TRBV29-1 to TRBJ2-7, with 9 bases that match TRBD2. In germline, CDR1 is SQVTM, CDR2 ANQGSEA. Trimming took 6 bases from V and 1 from J; bases not matched to a gene: 7. CDR3 length: 14 residues.

Sample share makes this clonotype medium-sized (0.01 to 0.1%). The V and J genes are TRBV11-3 and TRBJ1-1; D not certain. CDR3 length: 18 residues. Germline CDR1 is SGHNT and CDR2 is YENEEA. The V gene lost 0 bases and the J gene lost 1 base, with 18 bases spanning the gap. CDR3 in DNA: TGTGCCAGCAGCTTAGAAGGGCTGCTAGCGCCCAAGAACACTGAAGCTTTCTTT. It yields the protein CASSLEGLLAPKNTEAFF.

For this clonotype: At one end the junction does not follow the germline gene, possibly because of a read error. The chain couples TRBV7-9 to TRBJ2-2; D might be TRBD1 (6 bases). The CDR3 has 12 amino acids. Germline lookup yields CDR1 SEHNR and CDR2 FQNEAQ (reference sequence). The CDR3 sequence: CLTGPNTGELFF. DNA for the CDR3: TGCTTGACAGGACCGAACACCGGGGAGCTGTTTTTT.

The chain links TRBV9 to TRBJ2-7, with D perhaps TRBD1 or TRBD2 (5 bases each). V was pared by 3 bases and J by 2 bases, with 12 bases between. Germline V gene lookup returns CDR1 SGDLS and CDR2 YYNGEE. The CDR3 runs to 14 residues. The CDR3 DNA sequence: TGTGCCAGCAGCGGAGACCGGGACGCCTACGAGCAGTACTTC. Translation: CASSGDRDAYEQYF.

V is TRBV7-9 and J is TRBJ2-7; TRBD1 matches at 7 bases. Looked up from germline, CDR1 is SEHNR and CDR2 is FQNEAQ (reference sequence). The J segment lost 3 bases and the V segment lost 7 bases, leaving 3 bases of the junction unmatched. This CDR3 has 12 amino acids. The CDR3 sequence: CASMGQSYEQYF. CDR3 in DNA: TGTGCCAGCATGGGACAGAGCTACGAGCAGTACTTC.

This clonotype was counted only a few times. The V and J genes are TRBV28 and TRBJ2-3; D is perhaps TRBD1 (5 bases). Trimming left V 4 bases short and J 4 bases short, with 18 bases between. This CDR3 has 16 residues. Germline-derived CDR1 and CDR2 are MDHEN and SYDVKM. CDR3 amino acids: CASSSPGWGVSDTQYF. In DNA, the CDR3 is TGTGCCAGCAGTTCCCCCGGGTGGGGCGTCTCAGATACGCAGTATTTT.

The V call is TRBV2, the J call TRBJ1-6, with D maybe TRBD1 (5 bases). Trimming took 8 bases from V and 3 from J, leaving 14 bases between them. Germline V gene lookup returns CDR1 SNHLY and CDR2 FYNNEI. This CDR3 is 15 amino acids long. CDR3: CASVREDNYNSPLHF. The CDR3, as DNA: TGTGCCAGCGTCCGGGAGGACAACTATAATTCACCCCTCCACTTT.

This clonotype was detected a few times. The rearrangement uses TRBV7-8 and TRBJ2-7, with D perhaps TRBD2 (6 bases). CDR1 is SGHVS and CDR2 is FQNEAQ in the germline V gene. Between the trimmed V and J ends, which lost 8 bases and 7 bases, there was a span of 18 bases. The CDR3 contains 13 residues. The CDR3 here is CASRRETLPEQYF. The CDR3 DNA follows: TGTGCCAGCCGCCGGGAGACCCTGCCAGAGCAGTACTTC.

The rearrangement links TRBV4-2 to TRBJ2-3, with 8 bases identical to TRBD2. Per germline, CDR1 LGHNA and CDR2 YNFKEQ. This CDR3 is 17 amino acids long. Unmatched junction bases numbered 15, after V lost 4 bases and J lost 6 bases. CDR3 sequence (DNA): TGTGCCAGCAGCCTCGACGGAGCGGGGGACATAGTGGATACGCAGTATTTT. It specifies CASSLDGAGDIVDTQYF.

This clonotype was counted at least ten times. The rearrangement joins TRBV29-1 to TRBJ2-1; D is unresolved. This CDR3 region has 15 residues. Looked up from germline, CDR1 is SQVTM and CDR2 is ANQGSEA. With 0 bases removed from V and 6 bases from J, the gap between germline ends came to 15 bases. CDR3 in amino acids: CSVEDFRKVGNEQFF. The CDR3 DNA sequence: TGCAGCGTTGAAGATTTTAGAAAGGTGGGCAATGAGCAGTTCTTC.

The V gene is TRBV29-1, the J gene TRBJ2-7; a possible D gene is TRBD2 (6 bases). Trimming shortened V by 6 bases and J by 6 bases, and 12 bases separated the two germline ends. Germline values: CDR1 SQVTM, CDR2 ANQGSEA. The CDR3 is made up of 11 amino acids. Written as DNA, the CDR3 is TGCAGCGTCGCCGCGGGGAGCGAGCAGTACTTC. Translation: CSVAAGSEQYF.

There are a few counts of this clonotype. CDR3 region: CATSGGTINTGELFF. In nucleotides, the CDR3 is TGTGCCACCAGTGGCGGGACTATAAACACCGGGGAGCTGTTTTTT. The rearrangement uses TRBV24-1 and TRBJ2-2, with 7 bases lining up with TRBD2. Trimming removed 5 bases from V and 2 bases from J; junction bases left unmatched: 4. The CDR3 consists of 15 residues. The germline V gene has CDR1 KGHDR and CDR2 SFDVKD.

The chain couples TRBV27 to TRBJ2-7; 9 bases agree with TRBD1. CDR3 length: 17 residues. CDR1 and CDR2 from the germline V gene are MNHEY and SMNVEV (reference sequence). Trimming took 1 base from V and 4 from J; bases not matched to a gene: 11. The CDR3 sequence is CASSLFPPGQGWYEQYF. Here the CDR3 DNA reads TGTGCCAGCAGTTTATTCCCCCCGGGACAGGGATGGTACGAGCAGTACTTC.

This clonotype showed up just a few times. The chain joins TRBV19 to TRBJ2-7, with a weak D call TRBD2 (6 bases). There are 13 residues in the CDR3. Trimming removed 5 bases from V and 2 bases from J, with 10 bases in between. From germline, CDR1 is LNHDA and CDR2 SQIVND (reference sequence). The CDR3 reads CASSFGGAYEQYF. CDR3 nucleotide sequence: TGTGCCAGTAGTTTCGGGGGAGCCTACGAGCAGTACTTC.

This clonotype was seen ten or more times. The genes are TRBV20-1 and TRBJ2-5; TRBD1 matches 11 bases. The V gene end was trimmed by 6 bases and the J gene end by 4 bases; junction bases not matched to a gene: 7. The CDR3 length is 14 residues. Germline CDR1 and CDR2: DFQATT and SNEGSKA (reference sequence). CDR3 in DNA: TGCAGTGCATCCGGGACAGGGGGTACAGAGACCCAGTACTTC. This codes for CSASGTGGTETQYF.

V and J are TRBV12-1 and TRBJ1-4; the D call in the table, TRBD1, was not verified against the DNA. TRBV12-1 is deemed a pseudogene. CDR3 length equals 15 residues. CDR3 nucleotide sequence: TGTGCCAGCAGCTCCCGGGGGGACAGTAATGAAAAACTGTTTTTT. Its protein product is CASSSRGDSNEKLFF.

This chain links TRBV7-8 with TRBJ2-7; TRBD2 matches 8 bases. This CDR3 region has 11 residues. Germline assignment: CDR1 SGHVS and CDR2 FQNEAQ. V was pared by 11 bases and J by 5 bases, with 5 bases of the junction left unmatched. CDR3 nucleotides: TGTGCCGGGGGACTAGGGGACGAGCAGTACTTC. It yields the protein CAGGLGDEQYF.